These 9 T cell receptor beta chains came from one sample sequenced in a study of cytomegalovirus exposure and HLA in healthy donors. Researchers ran the PCR with 60 Vbeta and 13 Jbeta primers. The assay was immunoSEQ multiplex PCR, and TCRdb's table has in-frame clones only and misses some. This sample has roughly 190,000 clones, with roughly 77% found just once. The sequenced sample was PBMCs. These receptors all come from a woman in her 50s in good health and CMV-seronegative.

V gene TRBV21-1 combines with J gene TRBJ2-2; TRBD1, the table's D call, lacks a check against the DNA. TRBV21-1 is tagged as a pseudogene. The CDR3 consists of 15 residues. The CDR3 DNA reads as TGTGCCAGCAGACTTGGACAGACGAACACCGGGGAGCTGTTTTTT. Protein sequence: CASRLGQTNTGELFF.

The J gene is TRBJ2-1, the V gene TRBV7-3; tentative D call: TRBD2 (6 bases). The CDR3 is made up of 15 amino acids. V dropped 3 bases and J dropped 6 bases, with 15 bases sitting between them. In germline, CDR1 is SGHTA, CDR2 FQGTGA. The CDR3 loop reads CASSFPGTPGNEQFF. The CDR3 DNA is TGTGCCAGCAGCTTTCCCGGGACTCCCGGCAATGAGCAGTTCTTC.

V is TRBV4-3 and J is TRBJ2-1; the match to TRBD1 covers 8 bases. Germline V gene sequence: CDR1 LGHNA, CDR2 YSLEER. CDR3 size: 15 residues. V was clipped by 5 bases and J by 4 bases; unmatched bases: 7. This CDR3 is CASSSDRDLYNEQFF. Here the CDR3 DNA reads TGCGCCAGCAGCTCGGACAGGGATCTATACAATGAGCAGTTCTTC.

V usage is TRBV4-3 and J usage is TRBJ1-2, with D possibly being TRBD1 (6 bases). Germline CDR1 reads LGHNA; CDR2 reads YSLEER. The length of the CDR3 is 16 residues. Deletions cut 5 bases from V and 7 bases from J, with 23 bases between. CDR3 residues: CASSEQGVTSTGGYTF. CDR3 in DNA: TGCGCCAGCAGCGAACAGGGAGTTACTAGTACTGGTGGCTACACCTTC.

This clone was seen a single time. This chain links TRBV7-6 with TRBJ1-1; TRBD1 matches 7 bases. CDR3 size: 13 residues. Trimming removed 4 bases from V and 7 bases from J; junction bases left unmatched: 6. Germline CDR1 reads SGHVS; CDR2 reads FNYEAQ. DNA of the CDR3: TGTGCCAGCAGCTGGCGACAGGGCCGTGAAGCTTTCTTT. It yields the protein CASSWRQGREAFF.

The V call is TRBV5-1, the J call TRBJ2-7; no reliable D call. Trimming stripped 5 bases from V and 5 bases from J, with 14 bases between. CDR3 length equals 13 residues. Germline V gene sequence: CDR1 SGHRS, CDR2 YFSETQ. Here the CDR3 reads CASRPEVTDEQYF. The CDR3 nucleotides are TGCGCCAGCAGACCTGAGGTGACGGACGAGCAGTACTTC.

The chain couples TRBV28 to TRBJ1-1; D possibly corresponds to TRBD1 (5 bases). The V gene lost 10 bases and the J gene lost 5 bases, with 17 bases spanning the gap. Germline CDR1 and CDR2: MDHEN and SYDVKM. This CDR3 is built from 13 residues. CDR3 sequence reads: CATSKGVQTEAFF. CDR3 DNA: TGTGCCACCTCCAAAGGGGTTCAAACTGAAGCTTTCTTT. The full variable domain, with the rest looked up from reference TRBV28 and TRBJ1-1, is DVKVTQSSRYLVKRTGEKVFLECVQDMDHENMFWYRQDPGLGLRLIYFSYDVKMKEKGDIPEGYSVSREKKERFSLILESASTNQTSMYLCATSKGVQTEAFFGQGTRLTVV.

The chain recombines TRBV5-1 with TRBJ1-1, with 10 positions matching TRBD1. CDR3 length: 16 residues. J gave up 8 bases and V 3 bases, and 13 bases lay outside the gene matches. The germline CDR1 and CDR2 sequences are SGHRS and YFSETQ. CDR3 region: CASSWSGTGATGEAFF. The CDR3, as DNA: TGCGCCAGCAGCTGGTCCGGGACAGGGGCTACGGGGGAAGCTTTCTTT.

V and J are TRBV9 and TRBJ2-5; 10 nucleotides match TRBD1. This CDR3 contains 15 residues. Per the germline V gene, CDR1 is SGDLS and CDR2 is YYNGEE. V trimming: 4 bases; J trimming: 5 bases; junction bases outside the gene matches: 8. The chain's CDR3 is CASSLTPGQGETQYF. The CDR3 region has the DNA TGTGCCAGCAGCTTAACCCCGGGACAGGGGGAGACCCAGTACTTC.